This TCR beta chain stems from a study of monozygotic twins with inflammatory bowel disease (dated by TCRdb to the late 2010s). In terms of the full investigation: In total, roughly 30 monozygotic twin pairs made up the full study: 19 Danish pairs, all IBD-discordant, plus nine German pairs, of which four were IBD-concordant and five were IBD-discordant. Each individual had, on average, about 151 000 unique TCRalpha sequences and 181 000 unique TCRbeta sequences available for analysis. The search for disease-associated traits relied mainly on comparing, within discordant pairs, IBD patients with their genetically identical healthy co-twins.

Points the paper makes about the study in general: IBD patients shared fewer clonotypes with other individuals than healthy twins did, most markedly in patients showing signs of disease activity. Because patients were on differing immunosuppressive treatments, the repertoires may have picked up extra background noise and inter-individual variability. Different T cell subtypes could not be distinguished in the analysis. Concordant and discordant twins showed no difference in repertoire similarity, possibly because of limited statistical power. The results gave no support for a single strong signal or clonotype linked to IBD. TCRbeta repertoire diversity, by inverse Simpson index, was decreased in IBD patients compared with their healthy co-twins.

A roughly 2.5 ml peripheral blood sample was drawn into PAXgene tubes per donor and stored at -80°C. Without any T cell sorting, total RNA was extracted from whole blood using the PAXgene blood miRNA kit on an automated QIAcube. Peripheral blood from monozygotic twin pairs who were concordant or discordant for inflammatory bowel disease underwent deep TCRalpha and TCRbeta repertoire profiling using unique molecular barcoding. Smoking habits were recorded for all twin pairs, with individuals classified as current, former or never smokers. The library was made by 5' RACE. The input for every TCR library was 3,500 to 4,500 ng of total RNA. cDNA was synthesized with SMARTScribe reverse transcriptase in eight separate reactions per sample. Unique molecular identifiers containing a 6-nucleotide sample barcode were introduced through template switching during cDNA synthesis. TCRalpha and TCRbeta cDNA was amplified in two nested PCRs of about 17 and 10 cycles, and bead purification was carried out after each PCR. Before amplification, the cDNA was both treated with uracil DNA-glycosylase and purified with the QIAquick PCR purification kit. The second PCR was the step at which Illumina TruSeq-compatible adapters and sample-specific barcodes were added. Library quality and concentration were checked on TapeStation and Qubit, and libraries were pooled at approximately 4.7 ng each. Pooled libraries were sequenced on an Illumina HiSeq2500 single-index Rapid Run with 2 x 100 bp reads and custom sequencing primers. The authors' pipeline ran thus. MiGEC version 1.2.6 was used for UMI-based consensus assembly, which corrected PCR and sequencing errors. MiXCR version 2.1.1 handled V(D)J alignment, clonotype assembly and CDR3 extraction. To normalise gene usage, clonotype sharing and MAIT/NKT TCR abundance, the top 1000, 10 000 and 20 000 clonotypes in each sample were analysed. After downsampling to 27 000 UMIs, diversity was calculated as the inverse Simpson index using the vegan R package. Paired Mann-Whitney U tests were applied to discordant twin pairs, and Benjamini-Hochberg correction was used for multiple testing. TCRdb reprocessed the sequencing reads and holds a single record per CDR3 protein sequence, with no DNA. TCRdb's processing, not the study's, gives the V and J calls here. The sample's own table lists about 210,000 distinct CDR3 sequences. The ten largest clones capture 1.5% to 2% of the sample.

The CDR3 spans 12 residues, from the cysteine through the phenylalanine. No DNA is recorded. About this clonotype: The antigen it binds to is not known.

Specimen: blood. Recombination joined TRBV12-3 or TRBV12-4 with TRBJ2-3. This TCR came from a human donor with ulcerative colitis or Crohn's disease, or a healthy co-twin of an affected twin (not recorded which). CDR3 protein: CASSLGSDTQYF.